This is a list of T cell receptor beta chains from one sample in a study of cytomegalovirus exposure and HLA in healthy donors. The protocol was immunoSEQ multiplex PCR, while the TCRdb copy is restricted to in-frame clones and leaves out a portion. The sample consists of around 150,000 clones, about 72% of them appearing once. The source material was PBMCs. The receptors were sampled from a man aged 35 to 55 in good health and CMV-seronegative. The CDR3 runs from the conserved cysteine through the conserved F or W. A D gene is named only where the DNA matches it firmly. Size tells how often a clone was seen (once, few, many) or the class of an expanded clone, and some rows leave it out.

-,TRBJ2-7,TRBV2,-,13,CASRPGTSLEQYF,TGTGCCAGCAGACCCGGGACTTCCCTCGAGCAGTACTTC
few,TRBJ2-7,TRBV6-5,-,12,CASSSRSYEQYF,TGTGCCAGCAGTTCGCGGTCCTACGAGCAGTACTTC
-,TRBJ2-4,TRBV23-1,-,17,CASSLRTSTLAKNIQYF,TGCGCCAGCAGTCTCCGGACATCTACACTAGCCAAAAACATTCAGTACTTC
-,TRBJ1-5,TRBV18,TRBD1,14,CASSPGQGNQPQNF,TGTGCCAGCTCACCCGGACAGGGTAATCAGCCCCAGAATTTT
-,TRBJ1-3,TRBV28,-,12,CASGNSGNTIYF,TGTGCCAGCGGCAACTCTGGAAACACCATATATTTT
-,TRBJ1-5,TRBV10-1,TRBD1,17,CASTSTGGVKCNQPQHF,TGCGCCAGCACCTCGACAGGGGGCGTCAAATGCAATCAGCCCCAGCATTTT
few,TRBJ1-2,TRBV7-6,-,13,CASSLPWSQGYTF,TGTGCCAGCAGCCTACCCTGGAGCCAAGGCTACACCTTC
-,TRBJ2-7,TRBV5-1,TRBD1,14,CASSLRYRGYEQYF,TGCGCCAGCAGCTTGCGATACAGGGGGTACGAGCAGTACTTC
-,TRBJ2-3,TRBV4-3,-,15,CASSQAPFSTDTQYF,TGCGCCAGCAGCCAAGCCCCGTTTAGCACAGATACGCAGTATTTT
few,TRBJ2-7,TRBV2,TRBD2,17,CASFPWGTSGTWYEQYF,TGTGCCAGCTTTCCGTGGGGGACTAGCGGGACATGGTACGAGCAGTACTTC
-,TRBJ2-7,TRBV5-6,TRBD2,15,CASSLVLAGVYEQYF,TGTGCCAGCAGCTTGGTGTTAGCGGGGGTCTACGAGCAGTACTTC
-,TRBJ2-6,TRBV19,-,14,CASSSPGGANVLTF,TGTGCCAGTAGCAGCCCGGGTGGGGCCAACGTCCTGACTTTC
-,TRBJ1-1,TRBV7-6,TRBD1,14,CASSKQGAGTEAFF,TGTGCCAGCTCCAAGCAGGGGGCTGGGACTGAAGCTTTCTTT